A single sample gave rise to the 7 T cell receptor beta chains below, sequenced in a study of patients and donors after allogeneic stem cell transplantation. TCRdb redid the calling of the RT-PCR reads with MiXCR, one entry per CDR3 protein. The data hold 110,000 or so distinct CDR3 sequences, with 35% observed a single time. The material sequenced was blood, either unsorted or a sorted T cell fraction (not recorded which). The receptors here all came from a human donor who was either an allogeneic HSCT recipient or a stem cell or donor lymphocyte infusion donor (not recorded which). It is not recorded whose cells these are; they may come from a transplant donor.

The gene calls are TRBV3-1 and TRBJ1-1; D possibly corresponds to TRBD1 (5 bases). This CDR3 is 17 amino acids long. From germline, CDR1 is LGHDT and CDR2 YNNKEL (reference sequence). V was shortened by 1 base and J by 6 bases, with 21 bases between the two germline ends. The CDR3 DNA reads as TGTGCCAGCAGCCAAGGTTTAACAGGAAAGGGCTACGCTGAAGCTTTCTTT. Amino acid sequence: CASSQGLTGKGYAEAFF.

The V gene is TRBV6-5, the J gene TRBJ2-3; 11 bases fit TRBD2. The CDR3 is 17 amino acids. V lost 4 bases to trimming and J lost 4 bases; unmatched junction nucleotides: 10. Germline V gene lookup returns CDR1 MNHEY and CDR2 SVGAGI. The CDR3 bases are TGTGCCAGCAGTTCCCGAATAGCGGGAGGGCACTCAGATACGCAGTATTTT. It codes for CASSSRIAGGHSDTQYF.

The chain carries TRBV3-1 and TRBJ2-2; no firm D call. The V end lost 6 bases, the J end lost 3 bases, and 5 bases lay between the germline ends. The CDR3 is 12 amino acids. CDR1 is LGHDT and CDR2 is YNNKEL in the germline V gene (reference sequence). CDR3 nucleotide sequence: TGTGCCAGCAGGACTCACACCGGGGAGCTGTTTTTT. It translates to CASRTHTGELFF.

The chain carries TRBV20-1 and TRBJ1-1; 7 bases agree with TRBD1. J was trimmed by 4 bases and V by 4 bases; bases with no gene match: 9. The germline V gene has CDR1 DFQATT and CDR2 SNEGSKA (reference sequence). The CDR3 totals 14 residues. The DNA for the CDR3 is TGCAGTGCTACCCGACAGGGAAGGGGCACTGAAGCTTTCTTT. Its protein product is CSATRQGRGTEAFF.

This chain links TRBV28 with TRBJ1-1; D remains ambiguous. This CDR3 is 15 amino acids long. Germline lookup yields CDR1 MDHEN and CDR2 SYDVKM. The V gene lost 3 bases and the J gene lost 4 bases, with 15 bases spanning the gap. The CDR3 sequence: CASSFNGVRGTEAFF. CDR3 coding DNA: TGTGCCAGCAGTTTCAACGGAGTACGGGGCACTGAAGCTTTCTTT.

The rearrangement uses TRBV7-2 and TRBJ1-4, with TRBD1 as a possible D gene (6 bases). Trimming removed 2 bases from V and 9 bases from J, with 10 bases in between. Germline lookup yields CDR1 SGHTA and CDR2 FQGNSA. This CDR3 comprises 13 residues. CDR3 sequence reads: CASSLSQGQKLFF. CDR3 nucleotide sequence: TGTGCCAGCAGCTTATCCCAGGGGCAAAAACTGTTTTTT.

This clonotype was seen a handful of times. CDR3 sequence (DNA): TGCAGTGCCGCCCTTCGGGGTAGAAATGAAGCTTTCTTT. Translating gives CSAALRGRNEAFF. The chain joins TRBV20-1 to TRBJ1-1; D ambiguous. The germline CDR1 and CDR2 sequences are DFQATT and SNEGSKA (reference sequence). The CDR3 sequence is 13 residues long. Trimming shortened V by 6 bases and J by 7 bases, and 18 bases separated the two germline ends.